These 18 T cell receptor beta chains were all obtained from the same sample, sequenced in a study of shared clonotypes between healthy human individuals. Clones were sequenced by immunoSEQ multiplex PCR, and TCRdb holds only the in-frame ones, with some missing. The sample contains about 1.9 million clones, around 93% of which appear only once. Selected positively for CCR7 and CD45RO-negative, naive CD8 cells excluded terminally differentiated effector memory CD45RA+ cells. Input material: naive CD8+ T cells from PBMCs. These receptors were taken from a man in his late teens or twenties in good health. Some clones in this sample may be carry-over from other donors' samples.

This CDR3 is CASSEGVGVGDSPQHF. In DNA, the CDR3 is TGTGCCAGCAGCGAGGGAGTTGGGGTCGGTGATTCGCCCCAGCATTTT. The chain is built from TRBV9 and TRBJ1-5, with D hard to call. V was cut by 3 bases and J by 9 bases, with 22 bases left in between. Per the germline V gene, CDR1 is SGDLS and CDR2 is YYNGEE. The CDR3 has 16 residues.

The chain has TRBV15 and TRBJ2-2, with 9 bases fitting TRBD2. Germline CDR1 and CDR2: LNHNV and YYDKDF (reference sequence). CDR3 length equals 14 residues. Trimming cost V 5 bases and J 7 bases; bases outside gene matches: 5. The CDR3 spells CATSVSGRSGELFF. The CDR3 region has the DNA TGTGCCACCAGCGTCAGCGGGAGGAGCGGGGAGCTGTTTTTT.

The V call is TRBV19, the J call TRBJ2-3, with 7 positions matching TRBD1. This CDR3 is 14 amino acids long. J gave up 0 bases and V 5 bases, and 2 bases lay outside the gene matches. CDR1 is LNHDA and CDR2 is SQIVND in the germline V gene (reference sequence). CDR3 amino acids: CASSSGQSTDTQYF. DNA for the CDR3: TGTGCCAGTAGTTCGGGACAGAGCACAGATACGCAGTATTTT.

The chain recombines TRBV27 with TRBJ2-7; perhaps D is TRBD1 or TRBD2 (6 bases each). The CDR3 length is 18 residues. Trimming took 3 bases from V and 4 from J, leaving 25 bases between them. The V gene's germline CDR1 is MNHEY and CDR2 SMNVEV (reference sequence). CDR3 sequence: CASSFRQGTERVGYEQYF. The CDR3 region has the DNA TGTGCCAGCAGTTTTCGGCAGGGGACTGAACGCGTTGGATACGAGCAGTACTTC.

The genes are TRBV27 and TRBJ2-7; 9 bases map to TRBD2. In germline, CDR1 is MNHEY, CDR2 SMNVEV (reference sequence). The CDR3 sequence is 16 residues long. J gave up 4 bases and V 0 bases, and 7 bases lay outside the gene matches. The CDR3 is CASSLSPGLASYEQYF. CDR3 nucleotide sequence: TGTGCCAGCAGTTTATCGCCGGGACTAGCTTCATACGAGCAGTACTTC.

The chain links TRBV10-1 to TRBJ2-3; D is ambiguous. Trimming shortened V by 0 bases and J by 0 bases, and 7 bases separated the two germline ends. Germline CDR1 reads WNHNN; CDR2 reads SYGVQD (reference sequence). The CDR3 has 15 residues. In DNA form, the CDR3 reads TGCGCCAGCAGTGAGTCCTGGGGAAGCACAGATACGCAGTATTTT. Translated, it gives CASSESWGSTDTQYF.

The chain has TRBV28 and TRBJ2-2, with D hard to call. The CDR3 runs 13 residues. Germline CDR1 is MDHEN and CDR2 is SYDVKM. The V and J ends lost 10 bases and 6 bases respectively, with 15 bases between them. CDR3 coding DNA: TGTGCCACCCCCGGTTGGAGTCCCGGGGAGCTGTTTTTT. This codes for CATPGWSPGELFF.

This clone was observed once. The V call is TRBV9, the J call TRBJ2-1, with a tentative D call TRBD2 (6 bases). The CDR3 extends over 14 amino acids. CDR1 SGDLS and CDR2 YYNGEE come from the germline V gene. V dropped 4 bases and J dropped 3 bases, with 11 bases sitting between them. The CDR3 DNA follows: TGTGCCAGCAGCCTAACGACTAGCTACAATGAGCAGTTCTTC. Its protein is CASSLTTSYNEQFF.

On this clone itself: At the DNA level, this CDR3 is encoded by other sequences in the same sample as well. J is TRBJ1-2 and V is TRBV28, with 9 bases that match TRBD1. CDR1 MDHEN and CDR2 SYDVKM come from the germline V gene. The CDR3 has 14 amino acids. V gave up 1 base and J gave up 6 bases; unmatched junction bases: 3. The CDR3 is CASSLFRTGDGYTF. The CDR3 DNA follows: TGTGCCAGCAGTTTATTTAGGACAGGGGATGGCTACACCTTC.

V gene TRBV27 combines with J gene TRBJ1-5; D gene unclear. Germline lookup yields CDR1 MNHEY and CDR2 SMNVEV (reference sequence). The CDR3 loop spans 14 amino acids. Trimming pared 4 bases from V and 4 bases from J, leaving 11 bases between. The CDR3, as DNA: TGTGCCAGCAGTTCGGGGAGACTAAATCAGCCCCAGCATTTT. It specifies CASSSGRLNQPQHF.

This chain connects TRBV27 to TRBJ2-1; TRBD1 might be the D (6 bases). CDR1 and CDR2 from the germline V gene are MNHEY and SMNVEV (reference sequence). V gave up 4 bases and J gave up 10 bases, with 23 bases separating them. The CDR3 runs to 16 residues. The CDR3 protein is CASSWAPGAPMREQFF. The DNA for the CDR3 is TGTGCCAGCAGTTGGGCCCCAGGGGCCCCAATGAGGGAGCAGTTCTTC.

The chain links TRBV29-1 to TRBJ2-7; 7 nucleotides align to TRBD1. Germline CDR1 is SQVTM and CDR2 is ANQGSEA. The trim removed 6 bases at V and 0 bases at J, leaving 5 bases unmatched. CDR3 length: 13 amino acids. CDR3 in amino acids: CSVMTGPSYEQYF. The CDR3 nucleotides read TGCAGCGTGATGACAGGGCCCTCCTACGAGCAGTACTTC.

V is TRBV7-3 and J is TRBJ2-1, with D perhaps TRBD2 (6 bases). This CDR3 is 15 amino acids long. V was trimmed by 5 bases and J by 4 bases, leaving 15 bases between them. Germline V gene data show CDR1 as SGHTA and CDR2 as FQGTGA. Here the CDR3 reads CASSPEGTGYNEQFF. For the CDR3, the DNA is TGTGCCAGCAGCCCGGAAGGGACTGGTTACAATGAGCAGTTCTTC. The full variable domain, with the rest looked up from reference TRBV7-3 and TRBJ2-1, is GAGVSQTPSNKVTEKGKYVELRCDPISGHTALYWYRQSLGQGPEFLIYFQGTGAADDSGLPNDRFFAVRPEGSVSTLKIQRTERGDSAVYLCASSPEGTGYNEQFFGPGTRLTVL.

This chain joins TRBV6-1 and TRBJ1-4; D unclear. Trimming took off 6 bases at V and 12 bases at J, with 8 bases between the two ends. The CDR3 is made up of 10 amino acids. Germline-derived CDR1 and CDR2 are MNHNS and SASEGT. In DNA form, the CDR3 reads TGTGCCAGCAGCCTCGGGGAACTGTTTTTT. Amino acid sequence: CASSLGELFF.

This CDR3 is CASSLAYQETQYF. Written as DNA, the CDR3 is TGTGCCAGCAGCTTGGCTTACCAAGAGACCCAGTACTTC. The chain carries TRBV5-8 and TRBJ2-5, with unresolved D. Germline loops: CDR1 SGHTS, CDR2 YDEGEE. V lost 0 bases to trimming and J lost 0 bases, with 3 bases between them. The CDR3 loop spans 13 amino acids.

For this clone: Other DNA sequences in this specimen translate into the identical CDR3. J is TRBJ2-1 and V is TRBV11-2; D is ambiguous. V shed 5 bases and J shed 4 bases, with 12 bases lying between them. Looked up from germline, CDR1 is SGHAT and CDR2 is FQNNGV. The CDR3 is 14 amino acids. The CDR3 DNA sequence: TGTGCCAGCAGCCTAGGACCAGGATACAATGAGCAGTTCTTC. Amino acid sequence: CASSLGPGYNEQFF.

J is TRBJ2-3 and V is TRBV27; no firm D call. CDR1 MNHEY and CDR2 SMNVEV come from the germline V gene (reference sequence). V gave up 8 bases and J gave up 14 bases, with 8 bases separating them. CDR3 size: 8 residues. As DNA, the CDR3 is TGTGCCAGCCCCCAAGGGTATTTT. Its protein is CASPQGYF.

V usage is TRBV5-4 and J usage is TRBJ1-2, with 7 bases identical to TRBD1. V was pared by 7 bases and J by 7 bases, with 7 bases of the junction left unmatched. The germline gives CDR1 SGHNT, CDR2 YYREEE (reference sequence). This CDR3 has 12 amino acids. In DNA form, the CDR3 reads TGTGCCAGCCCTCTGGGGGACAGTGGCTACACCTTC. This encodes CASPLGDSGYTF.